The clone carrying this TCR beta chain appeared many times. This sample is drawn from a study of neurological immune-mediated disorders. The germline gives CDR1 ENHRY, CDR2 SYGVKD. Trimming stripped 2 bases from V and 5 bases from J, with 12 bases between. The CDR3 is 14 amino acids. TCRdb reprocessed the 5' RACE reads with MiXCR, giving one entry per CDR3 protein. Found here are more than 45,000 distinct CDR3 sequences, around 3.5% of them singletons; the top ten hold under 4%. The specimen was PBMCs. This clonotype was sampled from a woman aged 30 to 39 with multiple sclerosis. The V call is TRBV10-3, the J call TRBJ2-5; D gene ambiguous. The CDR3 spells CAISESLSPETQYF. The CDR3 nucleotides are TGTGCCATCAGTGAGAGTCTTTCCCCGGAGACCCAGTACTTC.